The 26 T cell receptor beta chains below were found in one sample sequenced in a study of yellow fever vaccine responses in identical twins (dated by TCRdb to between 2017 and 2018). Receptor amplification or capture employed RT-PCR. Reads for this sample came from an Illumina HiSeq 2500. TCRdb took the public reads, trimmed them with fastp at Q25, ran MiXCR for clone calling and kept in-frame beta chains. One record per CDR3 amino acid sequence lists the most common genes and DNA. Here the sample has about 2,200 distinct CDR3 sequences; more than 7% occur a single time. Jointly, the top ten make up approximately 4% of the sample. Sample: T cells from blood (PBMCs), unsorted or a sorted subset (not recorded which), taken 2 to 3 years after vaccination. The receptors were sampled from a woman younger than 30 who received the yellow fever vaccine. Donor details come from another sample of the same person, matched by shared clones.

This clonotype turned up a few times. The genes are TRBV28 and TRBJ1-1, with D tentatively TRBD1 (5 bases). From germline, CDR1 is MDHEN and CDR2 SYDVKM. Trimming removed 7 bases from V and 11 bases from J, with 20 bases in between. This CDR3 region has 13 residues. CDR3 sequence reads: CASTPSWGQRAFF. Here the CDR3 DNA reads TGTGCCAGCACCCCCTCCTGGGGCCAGAGGGCTTTCTTT.

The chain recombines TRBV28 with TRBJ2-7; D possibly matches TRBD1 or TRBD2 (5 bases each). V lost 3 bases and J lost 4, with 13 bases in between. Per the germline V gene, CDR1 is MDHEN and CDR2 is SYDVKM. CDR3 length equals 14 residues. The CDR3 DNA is TGTGCCAGCAGTTTGCCCGGGGACCATTACGAGCAGTACTTC. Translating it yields CASSLPGDHYEQYF.

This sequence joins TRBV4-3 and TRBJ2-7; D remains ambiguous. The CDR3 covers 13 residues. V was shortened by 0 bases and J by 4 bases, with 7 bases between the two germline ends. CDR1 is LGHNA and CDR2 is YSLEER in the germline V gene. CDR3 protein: CASSQDSGYEQYF. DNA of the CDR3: TGCGCCAGCAGCCAAGATTCCGGGTACGAGCAGTACTTC.

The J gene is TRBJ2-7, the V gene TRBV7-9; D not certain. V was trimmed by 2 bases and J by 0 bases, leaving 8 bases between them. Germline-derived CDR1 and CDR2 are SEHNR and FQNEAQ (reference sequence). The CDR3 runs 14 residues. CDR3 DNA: TGTGCCAGCAGCTTACCCGAAAACTCCTACGAGCAGTACTTC. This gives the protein CASSLPENSYEQYF.

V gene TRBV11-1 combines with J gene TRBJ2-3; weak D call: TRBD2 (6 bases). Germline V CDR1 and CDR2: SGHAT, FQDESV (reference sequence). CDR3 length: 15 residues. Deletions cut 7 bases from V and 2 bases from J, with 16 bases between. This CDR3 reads CASTNLAKTTDTQYF. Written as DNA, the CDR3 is TGTGCCAGCACCAATCTAGCGAAAACCACAGATACGCAGTATTTT.

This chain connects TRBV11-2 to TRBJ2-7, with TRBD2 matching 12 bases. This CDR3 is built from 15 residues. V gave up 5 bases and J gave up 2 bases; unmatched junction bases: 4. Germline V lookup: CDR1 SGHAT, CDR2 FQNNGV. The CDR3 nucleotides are TGTGCCAGCAGCACCGCTAGCGGGGGGGCCTACGAGCAGTACTTC. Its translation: CASSTASGGAYEQYF.

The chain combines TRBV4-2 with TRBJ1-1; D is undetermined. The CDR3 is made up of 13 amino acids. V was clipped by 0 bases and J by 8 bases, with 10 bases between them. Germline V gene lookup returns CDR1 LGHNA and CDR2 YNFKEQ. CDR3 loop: CASSQEGRLEAFF. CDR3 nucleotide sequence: TGTGCCAGCAGCCAAGAAGGGAGGCTCGAAGCTTTCTTT.

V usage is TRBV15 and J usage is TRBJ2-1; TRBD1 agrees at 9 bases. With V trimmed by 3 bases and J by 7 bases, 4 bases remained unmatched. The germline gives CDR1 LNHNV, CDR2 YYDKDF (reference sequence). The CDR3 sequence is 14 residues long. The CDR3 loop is CATSSTGGGNEQFF. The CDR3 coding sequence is TGTGCCACCAGCAGCACAGGGGGCGGGAATGAGCAGTTCTTC. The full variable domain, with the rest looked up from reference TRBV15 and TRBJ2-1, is DAMVIQNPRYQVTQFGKPVTLSCSQTLNHNVMYWYQQKSSQAPKLLFHYYDKDFNNEADTPDNFQSRRPNTSFCFLDIRSPGLGDTAMYLCATSSTGGGNEQFFGPGTRLTVL.

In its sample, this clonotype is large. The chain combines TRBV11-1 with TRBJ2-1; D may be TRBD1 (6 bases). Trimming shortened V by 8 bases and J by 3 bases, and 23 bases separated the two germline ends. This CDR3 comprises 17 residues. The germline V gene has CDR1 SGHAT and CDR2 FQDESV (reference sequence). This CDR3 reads CASFRQETNRFYNEQFF. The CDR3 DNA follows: TGTGCCAGCTTTCGACAGGAGACAAACCGGTTCTACAATGAGCAGTTCTTC.

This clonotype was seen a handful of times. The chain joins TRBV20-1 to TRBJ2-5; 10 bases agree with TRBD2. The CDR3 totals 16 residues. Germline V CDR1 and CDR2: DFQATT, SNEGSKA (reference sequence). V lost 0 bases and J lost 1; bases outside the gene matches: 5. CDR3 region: CSARDFLAGVQETQYF. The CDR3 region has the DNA TGCAGTGCTAGAGATTTTCTAGCGGGGGTCCAAGAGACCCAGTACTTC.

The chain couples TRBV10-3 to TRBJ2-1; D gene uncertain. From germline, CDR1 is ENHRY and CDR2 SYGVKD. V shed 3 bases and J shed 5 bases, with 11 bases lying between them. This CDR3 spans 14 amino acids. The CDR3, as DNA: TGTGCCATCAGTGATGGTGGTTTTAACAATGAGCAGTTCTTC. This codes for CAISDGGFNNEQFF.

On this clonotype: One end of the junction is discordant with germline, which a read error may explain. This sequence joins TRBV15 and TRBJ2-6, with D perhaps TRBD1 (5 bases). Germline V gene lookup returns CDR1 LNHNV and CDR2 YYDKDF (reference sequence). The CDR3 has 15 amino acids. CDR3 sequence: CATSYESSGASVLTF. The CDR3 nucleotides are TGTGCCACCAGCTACGAGAGCTCTGGGGCCAGCGTCCTGACTTTC.

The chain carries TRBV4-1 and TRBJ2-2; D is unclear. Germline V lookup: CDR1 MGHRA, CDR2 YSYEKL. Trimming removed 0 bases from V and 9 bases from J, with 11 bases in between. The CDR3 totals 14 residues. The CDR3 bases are TGCGCCAGCAGCCAAGATTCCGACTCCCGGGAGCTGTTTTTT. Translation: CASSQDSDSRELFF.

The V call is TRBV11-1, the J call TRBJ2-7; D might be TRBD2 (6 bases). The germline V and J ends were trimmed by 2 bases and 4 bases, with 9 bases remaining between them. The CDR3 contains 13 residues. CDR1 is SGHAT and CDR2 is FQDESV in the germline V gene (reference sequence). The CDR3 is CASSLSAGYEQYF. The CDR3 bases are TGTGCCAGCAGCTTAAGTGCGGGATACGAGCAGTACTTC.

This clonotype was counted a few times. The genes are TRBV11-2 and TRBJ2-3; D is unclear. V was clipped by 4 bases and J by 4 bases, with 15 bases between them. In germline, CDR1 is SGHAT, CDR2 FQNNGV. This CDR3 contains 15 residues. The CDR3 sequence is CASSSYPGAPDTQYF. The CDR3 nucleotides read TGTGCCAGCAGCTCCTACCCCGGAGCCCCAGATACGCAGTATTTT.

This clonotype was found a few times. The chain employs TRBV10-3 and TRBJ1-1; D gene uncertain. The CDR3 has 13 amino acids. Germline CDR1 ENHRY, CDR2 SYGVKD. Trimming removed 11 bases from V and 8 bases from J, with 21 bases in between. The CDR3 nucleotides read TGTGCCGCCTCTATGACGGCTGGATTAGAAGCTTTCTTT. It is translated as CAASMTAGLEAFF.

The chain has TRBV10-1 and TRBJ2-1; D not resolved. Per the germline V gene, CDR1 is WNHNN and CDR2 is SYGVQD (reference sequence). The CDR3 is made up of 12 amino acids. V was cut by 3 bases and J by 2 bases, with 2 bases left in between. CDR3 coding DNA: TGCGCCAGCAGTGACACCTACAATGAGCAGTTCTTC. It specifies CASSDTYNEQFF.

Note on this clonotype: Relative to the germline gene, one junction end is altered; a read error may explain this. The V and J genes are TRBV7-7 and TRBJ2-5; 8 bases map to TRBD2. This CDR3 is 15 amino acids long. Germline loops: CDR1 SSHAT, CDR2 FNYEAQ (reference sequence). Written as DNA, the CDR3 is TGTGCTAGCAGCTTAGTAGCGGGGACCCAAGAGACCCAGTACTTC. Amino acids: CASSLVAGTQETQYF.

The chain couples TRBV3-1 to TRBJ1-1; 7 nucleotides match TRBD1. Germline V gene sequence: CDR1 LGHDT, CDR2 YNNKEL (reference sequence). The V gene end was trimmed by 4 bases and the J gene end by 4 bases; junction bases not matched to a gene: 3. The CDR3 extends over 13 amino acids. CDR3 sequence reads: CASSRQGVTEAFF. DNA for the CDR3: TGTGCCAGCAGCCGACAGGGAGTCACTGAAGCTTTCTTT.

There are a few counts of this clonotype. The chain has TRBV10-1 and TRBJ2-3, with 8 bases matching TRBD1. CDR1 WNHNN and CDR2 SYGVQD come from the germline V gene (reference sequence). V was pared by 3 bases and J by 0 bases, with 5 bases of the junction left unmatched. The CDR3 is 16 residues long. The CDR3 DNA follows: TGCGCCAGCAGTGAACTGGGACAGGACAGCACAGATACGCAGTATTTT. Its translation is CASSELGQDSTDTQYF.

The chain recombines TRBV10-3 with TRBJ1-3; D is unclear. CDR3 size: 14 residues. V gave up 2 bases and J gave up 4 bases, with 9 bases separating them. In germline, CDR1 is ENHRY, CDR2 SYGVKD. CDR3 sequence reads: CAISEAAVGNTIYF. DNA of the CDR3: TGTGCCATCAGTGAGGCGGCAGTAGGAAACACCATATATTTT.

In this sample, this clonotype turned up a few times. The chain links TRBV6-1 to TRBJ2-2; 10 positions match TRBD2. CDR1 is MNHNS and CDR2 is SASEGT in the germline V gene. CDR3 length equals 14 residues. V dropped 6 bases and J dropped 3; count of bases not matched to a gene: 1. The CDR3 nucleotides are TGTGCCAGCAGAGGGACTAGCGACACCGGGGAGCTGTTTTTT. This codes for CASRGTSDTGELFF.

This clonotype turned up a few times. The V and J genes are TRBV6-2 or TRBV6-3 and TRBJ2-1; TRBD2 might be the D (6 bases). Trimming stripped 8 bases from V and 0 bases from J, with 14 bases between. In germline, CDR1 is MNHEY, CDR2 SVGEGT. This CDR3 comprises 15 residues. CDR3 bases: TGTGCCAGCCTCCGGGACTTCTCCTCCTACAATGAGCAGTTCTTC. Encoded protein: CASLRDFSSYNEQFF.

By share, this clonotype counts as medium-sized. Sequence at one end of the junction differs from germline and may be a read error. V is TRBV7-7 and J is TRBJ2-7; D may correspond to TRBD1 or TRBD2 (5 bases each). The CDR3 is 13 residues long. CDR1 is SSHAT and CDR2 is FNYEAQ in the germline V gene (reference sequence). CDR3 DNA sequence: TGTGCTAGCAGCTTGGGGGTGGGCGACGAGCAGTACTTC. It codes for CASSLGVGDEQYF.

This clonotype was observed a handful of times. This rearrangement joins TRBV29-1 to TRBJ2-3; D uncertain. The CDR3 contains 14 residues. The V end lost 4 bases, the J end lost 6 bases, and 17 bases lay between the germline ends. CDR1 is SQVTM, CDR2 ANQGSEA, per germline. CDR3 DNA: TGCAGCGTTGGGTCGGCTAGTCCAGATGATACGCAGTATTTT. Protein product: CSVGSASPDDTQYF.

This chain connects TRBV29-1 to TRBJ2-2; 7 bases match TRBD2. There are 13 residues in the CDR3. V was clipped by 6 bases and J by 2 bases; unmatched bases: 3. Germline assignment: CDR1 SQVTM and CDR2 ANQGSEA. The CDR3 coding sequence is TGCAGCGTAAGCGGGGACAACACCGGGGAGCTGTTTTTT. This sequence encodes CSVSGDNTGELFF.